The 5 T cell receptor beta chains below come from one sample, sequenced in a study of regulatory T cells in long-lasting Graves disease. The time point was: persistent/refractory GD, antithyroid drugs over 5 years with positive TRAb. RNA extracted from PBMCs served as the sequencing template. Building of the TCR beta libraries involved iRepertoire HTBI primers and Arm-PCR of CDR3 regions. TCRdb called the multiplex PCR reads again in MiXCR, with one record for every CDR3 protein. The repertoire includes 450,000 or so distinct CDR3 sequences, roughly 22% of them detected once, and 13% sits in the top ten. Sequenced here: peripheral blood mononuclear cells (PBMCs), sampled when the disease was refractory, from a patient treated with antithyroid drugs. The receptors originated from a female donor with Graves disease.

This clonotype has a count of ten or more. The chain is built from TRBV6-1 and TRBJ1-5, with TRBD1 as a possible D gene (6 bases). CDR3 length equals 18 residues. Trimming cost V 6 bases and J 3 bases, with 24 bases left between them. The germline gives CDR1 MNHNS, CDR2 SASEGT. As DNA, the CDR3 is TGTGCCAGCAGACTTATACAGGGTGATCTTGAGGACAATCAGCCCCAGCATTTT. Translating it yields CASRLIQGDLEDNQPQHF.

This clonotype appeared once. Being one base from a much bigger clone, this may be a read error. The V and J genes are TRBV28 and TRBJ1-2; D not resolved. CDR3 length equals 15 residues. Trimming took 5 bases from V and 3 from J, leaving 16 bases between them. Germline V gene lookup returns CDR1 MDHEN and CDR2 SYDVKM. CDR3 DNA sequence: TGTGCCAGCAGTGAGAGGTGGCAGGCAGACTATGGCTACACCTTC. Its translation: CASSERWQADYGYTF.

Ten or more counts support this clonotype. The gene calls are TRBV7-2 and TRBJ2-2, with D possibly matching TRBD1 (5 bases). Germline CDR1 reads SGHTA; CDR2 reads FQGNSA. CDR3 length: 15 amino acids. V lost 0 bases, J lost 6 bases, and 11 bases lay in between. CDR3 protein: CASSLAAGWAGELFF. The CDR3 DNA sequence: TGTGCCAGCAGCTTAGCGGCAGGGTGGGCCGGGGAGCTGTTTTTT.

This clonotype was observed a few times. CDR3 sequence (DNA): TGTGCCAGCAGTGAGGGAGTACAGGGCCCCTACAATGAGCAGTTCTTC. Its translation: CASSEGVQGPYNEQFF. The rearrangement uses TRBV2 and TRBJ2-1, with D possibly TRBD1 on 6 matching bases. The germline V gene encodes CDR1 SNHLY and CDR2 FYNNEI. V shed 3 bases and J shed 2 bases, with 14 bases lying between them. The CDR3 consists of 16 residues.

This sequence joins TRBV18 and TRBJ1-2; D call uncertain. Trimming took off 0 bases at V and 7 bases at J, with 12 bases between the two ends. CDR1 KGHSH and CDR2 LQKENI come from the germline V gene. The CDR3 consists of 14 residues. CDR3 sequence: CASSPPSGQSGYTF. The CDR3 nucleotides are TGTGCCAGCTCACCACCCTCGGGCCAAAGTGGCTACACCTTC.